The 7 T cell receptor beta chains presented below share a single source sample, sequenced in a study of CD8 T cells in ankylosing spondylitis. General study findings and limits: A TCR beta motif made of several highly homologous variants seemed typical of ankylosing spondylitis blood.

No antigen has been assigned to these receptors. Using its own MiXCR run on the 5' RACE reads, TCRdb lists one record per CDR3 protein. The data contain 350,000 to 550,000 distinct CDR3 sequences, approximately 26% of them singletons. The sample consisted of blood, either unsorted or a sorted T cell fraction (not recorded which). All receptors derive from a male donor with ankylosing spondylitis.

The chain uses TRBV7-9 and TRBJ1-5, with unresolved D. Trimming took off 5 bases at V and 3 bases at J, with 17 bases between the two ends. This CDR3 is 16 amino acids long. Per the germline V gene, CDR1 is SEHNR and CDR2 is FQNEAQ (reference sequence). The CDR3 is CASSATNLGVNQPQHF. The CDR3 nucleotides read TGTGCCAGCAGCGCAACGAACTTGGGAGTCAATCAGCCCCAGCATTTT.

The chain carries TRBV29-1 and TRBJ2-2; a possible D gene is TRBD2 (7 bases). This CDR3 is built from 14 residues. Trimming took off 4 bases at V and 5 bases at J, with 14 bases between the two ends. Germline V CDR1 and CDR2: SQVTM, ANQGSEA. The CDR3 loop reads CSVARGARTGELFF. CDR3 in DNA: TGCAGCGTTGCTCGGGGGGCAAGGACCGGGGAGCTGTTTTTT.

This clonotype occurred a few times. The J gene is TRBJ1-2, the V gene TRBV5-1; D is possibly TRBD1 (5 bases). V lost 0 bases to trimming and J lost 8 bases, with 14 bases between them. The CDR3 has 14 residues. The germline V gene has CDR1 SGHRS and CDR2 YFSETQ. Here the CDR3 DNA reads TGCGCCAGCAGCTTGGAGTCCAGGGAGAGGGGCTACACCTTC. Translated: CASSLESRERGYTF.

In this sample, this clonotype turned up a few times. This rearrangement joins TRBV6-1 to TRBJ1-1, with D uncertain. The germline V gene has CDR1 MNHNS and CDR2 SASEGT. Trimming shortened V by 2 bases and J by 1 base, and 5 bases separated the two germline ends. The length of the CDR3 is 13 residues. The CDR3 sequence is CASSETGNTEAFF. Written as DNA, the CDR3 is TGTGCCAGCAGTGAAACCGGGAACACTGAAGCTTTCTTT.

V is TRBV30 and J is TRBJ2-6, with 11 bases that match TRBD1. Germline values: CDR1 GTSNPN, CDR2 SVGIG (reference sequence). The trim removed 7 bases at V and 0 bases at J, leaving 5 bases unmatched. CDR3 length: 16 residues. CDR3 in amino acids: CASDGTGGSGANVLTF. The CDR3, as DNA: TGTGCCTCCGACGGGACAGGGGGCTCTGGGGCCAACGTCCTGACTTTC.

Only a few counts were recorded for this clonotype. V is TRBV5-1 and J is TRBJ2-2; D possibly corresponds to TRBD1 (6 bases). V dropped 4 bases and J dropped 3 bases, with 16 bases sitting between them. This CDR3 is built from 16 residues. Looked up from germline, CDR1 is SGHRS and CDR2 is YFSETQ. The CDR3 protein is CASSRQVARDTGELFF. The CDR3 DNA follows: TGCGCCAGCAGCCGACAGGTAGCGCGAGACACCGGGGAGCTGTTTTTT.

The rearrangement uses TRBV11-3 and TRBJ2-7; TRBD2 might be the D (6 bases). Germline V CDR1 and CDR2: SGHNT, YENEEA. The V end was cut by 5 bases, the J end by 6 bases, with 20 bases between. The CDR3 runs to 15 residues. CDR3 DNA sequence: TGTGCCAGCAGCCAGGAGGGTGGGTACCTCTCCGAGCAGTACGTC. Protein sequence: CASSQEGGYLSEQYV.